The TCR beta chain under discussion was sequenced for a study of cytomegalovirus exposure and HLA in healthy donors (dated by TCRdb to 2017 to 2019). Some background on the complete study: In an earlier analysis of fewer than 750 of the donors, 250 to 300 Gb of sequence data and some 100 million unique TCR beta sequences from about 190 million T cells were reported. Approximately 310 gigabases of sequencing data and approximately 84 million unique TCR sequences were included in an early release covering 500 to 750 HLA-typed donors. Among the approximately 400 genotyped donors, around 79% belonged to the genetic ancestry cluster associated with self-reported Caucasian donors. The study was designed to test whether signatures of past pathogen exposure could be identified by cataloging public T cell receptors. The T cell repertoires of 666 subjects were profiled by immunosequencing and related to cytomegalovirus serostatus. Besides the first cohort of roughly 640 subjects, a separate validation cohort made up of around 120 different subjects was used. High-throughput TCR immunosequencing, statistical association of individual TCRs with disease status, and machine learning were combined to predict cytomegalovirus infection status. In a later analysis, previously published TCR beta repertoires from 500 to 750 donors were re-analyzed and high-resolution HLA genotyping was added so that TCR occurrence patterns could be studied. The later analysis used no new phenotypic data to find candidate immune exposures, relying instead on TCR beta sequences and their occurrence across donors. In an earlier analysis of about 590 of the donors, high-throughput TCR beta sequencing was used to judge whether each TCR beta V gene segment behaved as functional or pseudogenic. Donor age, sex, ethnicity and CMV serostatus were compiled alongside the repertoire data. A later genetic analysis used genome-wide SNP genotypes for about three fifths of the 666 donors, treating that subset as a discovery cohort. Every repertoire in the discovery cohort had been generated on one and the same sequencing platform. HLA typing included class I and class II loci at four-digit resolution. The number of donors typed differed by locus, with about 629-630 for A, B, C, DRB1 and DQB1, around 500 for DQA1, approximately 570 for DPA1, and approximately 470 for DPB1. Several DR-DQ haplotypes were handled as single units for association and clustering because linkage in the cohort was strong. On average, roughly 240,000 unique TCR beta nucleotide sequences were sequenced per donor among about 400 genotyped donors of the cohort, with about 19% of those sequences being non-productive.

The library came from the immunoSEQ multiplex PCR assay. For the multiplex PCR, a mixture combining 60 forward primers for TCR Vbeta segments and 13 reverse primers for TCR Jbeta segments was used. Amplification of the CDR3 region of rearranged TCR beta genes was performed with a multiplex PCR assay on genomic DNA. The amplified TCR beta libraries were sequenced on the Illumina HiSeq System as 87-base-pair reads. In the paper's pipeline: A later analysis counted about 80 million unique TCR beta chains across the 600 to 850 repertoires, and some 11 million of these chains were shared by at least two donors. To remove PCR and sequencing errors, raw reads were error-corrected and collapsed into unique sequences using a nearest-neighbor algorithm that merged closely related sequences. To assign V, D and J gene segments, CDR3 sequences were aligned to IMGT reference sequences. For a sequence to be retained, a match of at least six nucleotides to both a V gene segment and a J gene segment was required. Rearrangements were called productive when the CDR3 lacked stop codons and stayed in frame with V and J; all others were non-productive. CDR3 was defined according to IMGT convention as the region running from the second conserved V-encoded cysteine to the conserved J-encoded phenylalanine. The earlier analysis of fewer than 700 of the donors excluded sequences that lacked an unambiguous match to a single V gene segment. An earlier analysis of over 450 of the donors classified V segments as functional when productive rearrangements were above 56.7% and as segregating when the standard deviation between donors was above 5%. A statistical classification framework was developed to diagnose cytomegalovirus status using the catalog of TCR beta chain sequences. V and J gene assignment, in a later analysis, came from comparing TCR nucleotide sequences with IMGT/GENE-DB human TR gene sequences. A later analysis assigned CDR3 sequences and most-parsimonious VDJ recombination scenarios with the TCRdist pipeline. A later analysis defined each TCR beta chain by its CDR3 amino acid sequence plus V-gene family, and excluded reads lacking a unique V-gene family. As a way to deal with suspected cross-contamination and a sequencing artifact, a later analysis dropped 450 to 600 nucleotide sequences that were highly shared and had low generation probability. For each public chain, a later analysis derived a clonal expansion index from normalized ranks of inferred template counts within each repertoire. Generation probabilities in a later analysis came from a VDJ recombination model fitted to out-of-frame rearrangements, and those results were checked against IGoR. In a later analysis, TCR-TCR, TCR-HLA and TCR-CMV co-occurrence was scored with hypergeometric tests, and a repertoire-size bias correction was applied to TCR pairs. In a later analysis, false discovery rates were estimated by permuting HLA or CMV assignments 20 times. In a later analysis, co-occurring TCRs were grouped using DBSCAN, with TCRdist sequence similarity added in when clustering inside HLA-allele-positive subsets. For co-occurrence clustering, repertoires with fewer than 30,000 or more than 120,000 public chains were excluded, along with five or six repertoires with anomalous nucleotide sharing. This is the immuneACCESS table as TCRdb keeps it, with only in-frame sequences that have V and J called. A part of the clones is gone; compared with another copy, unresolved V genes explain less than half, and the rest is unexplained. That table is the source of V, J and clone size, and D and trimming were worked out from the DNA. This sample comprises under 200,000 clones, under 80% of them detected only once. Roughly 1.4% of the sample comes from the top ten.

What the work shows at the level of the full study, not this receptor alone: It was suggested by the authors that the approach could potentially be generalized to other disease states and immunological phenotypes. A further reported finding was that TCR beta sequences accurately predicted the HLA-A and HLA-B alleles for most subjects in the first cohort. CMV serostatus was the only immune exposure information available for the cohort. A cluster of highly shared sequence variants was judged likely to represent a technical artifact of the sequencing pipeline. A later genetic analysis associated a missense DCLRE1C variant with V-gene and J-gene trimming of TCR beta chains, and an independent cohort replicated the association. In a later genetic analysis, fewer N-insertions in productive TCRs were reported among donors in an Asian-associated ancestry cluster than the 666-donor mean. In a later analysis, TCR association rates were found to vary across HLA loci, with the most associated TCRs seen for DRB1 alleles and the fewest for HLA-C alleles. A few of the identified cytomegalovirus-associated TCR beta chains were confirmed in vitro to be specific for cytomegalovirus antigens. In a later analysis, several top co-occurrence clusters were reported to appear linked to parvovirus B19, influenza, CMV and Epstein-Barr virus. In an earlier analysis of 587 of the donors, most TCR beta V segments appeared in productive rearrangements about 90% or about 30% of the time, broadly matching IMGT annotations. In a later analysis, HLA-associated TCR beta chains showed more clonal expansion and lower generation probabilities than non-associated chains that were equally common. In a later analysis, 16,951 TCR beta sequences were associated with specific HLA alleles at a false discovery rate of 0.05. Because HLA typing was missing for some donors at each locus, association tests included only the typed subset. Some IMGT-functional V segments, including TRBV6-2 and TRBV6-3, could not be distinguished by the 87-base-pair reads and were therefore excluded. Most TCR sequences were seen in very few donors, while some public TCRs were found in many individuals. Presence/absence analyses assumed roughly uniform sequencing depth across donors, an assumption that may not hold. The cohort was sequenced for TCR beta chains only, and without alpha or paired-chain data the features that could be detected were limited. A total of fewer than 200 TCR beta chains were listed by the study as associated with cytomegalovirus. In a later analysis, most CMV-associated TCR beta chains were found to appear HLA-restricted, with HLA associations seemingly driven largely by CMV exposure. Strong co-occurrence of HLA alleles, especially DR and DQ, made assigning TCR associations to individual alleles difficult. Correlated functional status among segregating V segments might reflect linkage disequilibrium, but an unknown experimental factor could not be ruled out. About 17 rarely observed V segments, including chromosome 9 orphons, were excluded from the earlier analysis of approximately 500 of the donors because counts were too low. Cytomegalovirus status was reported to be diagnosed by the classifier with high specificity and sensitivity in both the original and validation cohorts.

Of note for this clone: The specificity of this receptor is unknown. Base qualities are not provided; no much larger clone lies one nucleotide away.

The cohort consisted of 600 or so healthy bone marrow donors. At the time of sampling, all cohort members were nominally healthy, though unrecorded immune exposures were likely present. The donor tested CMV seronegative and was one of the 352 seronegative cohort members. Every donor gave a peripheral blood sample, and the peripheral blood mononuclear cells from that sample were used for TCR beta sequencing. Genomic DNA extraction from the blood cell samples was performed with the Qiagen DNeasy Blood Extraction Kit. Including cysteine and phenylalanine, the CDR3 has 15 amino acids. Left in the record is the CDR3 DNA by itself, 45 bases read in frame from the first base. Trimming removed 6 bases from V and 3 bases from J, leaving 15 bases between the germline ends. From a lookup of the germline V gene, CDR1 and CDR2 are MNHEY and SVGAGI.

The chain links TRBV6-5 with TRBJ1-5, with a tentative D gene TRBD1 over 6 matching bases. This TCR came from a woman aged 25 to 39 in good health and CMV-seronegative. The source material was PBMCs. The CDR3 has the sequence CASSPTGHNNQPQHF. Read as DNA, the sequence is TGTGCCAGCAGCCCGACAGGCCATAACAATCAGCCCCAGCATTTT.